The clone carrying this T cell receptor (beta chain) was seen a few times. Its antigen remains unidentified. The sample originates from a study of early stage breast cancer tumors. Findings and caveats of the study: Compared with adjacent normal breast, tumors showed about 2.3-fold denser, more clonal T cells.

Trimming left V 4 bases short and J 1 base short, with 10 bases between. This CDR3 has 14 amino acids. The V gene's germline CDR1 is SGHTA and CDR2 FQGTGA. Using immunoSEQ multiplex PCR, the repertoire was profiled, and TCRdb retains in-frame clones only, with some absent. In the table there are approximately 70,000 clones, roughly 80% of which are singletons. This chain uses TRBV7-3 with TRBJ1-1, with D unresolved. The clonotype was recovered from a person in their 40s with breast cancer. Sample: blood. CDR3 DNA: TGTGCCAGCAGCTCCTTCGCAGGGAACACTGAAGCTTTCTTT. As protein: CASSSFAGNTEAFF.